This TCR beta chain derives from a study of OX40 agonist ivuxolimab in advanced cancers. As regards this clone: Its specificity is unknown.

Whole-study results and caveats: Clonal expansion was among the lowest in partial responders at 0.1-3.0 mg/kg, especially CD8+.

V lost 5 bases to trimming and J lost 0 bases; unmatched junction nucleotides: 10. Germline CDR1 and CDR2: SEHNR and FQNEAQ (reference sequence). The CDR3 extends over 18 amino acids. The data were produced by immunoSEQ multiplex PCR, yet TCRdb's version contains in-frame clones alone and is incomplete. The top ten hold around 11% of the sample, which has fewer than 80,000 clones, 85% to 90% seen once. Sequencing used CD4+ or CD8+ T cells sorted from blood, obtained in a trial of the OX40 agonist ivuxolimab. The gene calls are TRBV7-9 and TRBJ2-3; 11 nucleotides agree with TRBD2. The clonotype originates from an adult with an advanced solid tumor such as melanoma, head and neck, liver or kidney cancer. The CDR3 nucleotides are TGTGCCAGCAGCACTCTAGCGGGAGGAACCCCTAGCACAGATACGCAGTATTTT. Translated, it gives CASSTLAGGTPSTDTQYF.